The present entry profiles one TCR beta chain with its context. Its antigen is currently unknown. The data are from a study of T cell responses to AZD1222 COVID-19 vaccine. As for the study in general: Combined were second doses at about 4 or about 12 weeks. Study-level results: It was only after the peak T cell response that any repertoires were sampled. White British people made up most donors, females outnumbered males, and clonal diversity was possibly underestimated. Among vaccine-associated CD4 TCRs, coverage spanned spike, with dominance at 160-218 and 743-854.

The CDR3 consists of 13 residues. V lost 2 bases and J lost 5; bases outside the gene matches: 2. Germline CDR1 is KGHSH and CDR2 is LQKENI. Measured with immunoSEQ multiplex PCR; TCRdb has only the in-frame clones, and not every one. Of 90,000 to 100,000 clones in the sample, 80% to 90% were seen once. The chain joins TRBV18 to TRBJ2-5; 7 nucleotides agree with TRBD2. The TCR sequence derives from an adult in good health. The material was peripheral blood, obtained on day 0 of AZD1222 vaccination. CDR3 coding DNA: TGTGCCAGCTCACCATTCGGGGGGGAGACCCAGTACTTC. This codes for CASSPFGGETQYF.